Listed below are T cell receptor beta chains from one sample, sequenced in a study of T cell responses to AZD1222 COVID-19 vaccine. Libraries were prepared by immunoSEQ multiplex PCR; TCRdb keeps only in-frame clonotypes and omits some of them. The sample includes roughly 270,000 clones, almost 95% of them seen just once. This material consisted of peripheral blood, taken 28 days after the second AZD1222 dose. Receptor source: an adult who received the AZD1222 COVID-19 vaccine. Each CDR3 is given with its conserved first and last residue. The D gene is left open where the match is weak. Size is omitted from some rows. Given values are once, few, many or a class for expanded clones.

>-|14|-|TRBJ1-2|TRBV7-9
CASSFMGGAYGYTF
TGTGCCAGCAGCTTCATGGGGGGCGCGTATGGCTACACCTTC
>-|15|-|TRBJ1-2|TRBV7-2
CASSLGGTTNYGYTF
TGTGCCAGCAGCTTAGGTGGGACAACTAACTATGGCTACACCTTC
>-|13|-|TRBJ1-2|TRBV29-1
CSAPDGTNYGYTF
TGCAGCGCCCCGGACGGCACTAACTATGGCTACACCTTC
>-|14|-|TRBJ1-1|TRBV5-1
CASSSQGGDTEAFF
TGCGCCAGCAGCTCACAGGGAGGGGACACTGAAGCTTTCTTT
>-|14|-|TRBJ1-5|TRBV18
CASSQVKGDQPQHF
TGTGCCAGCTCACAGGTTAAAGGGGACCAGCCCCAGCATTTT
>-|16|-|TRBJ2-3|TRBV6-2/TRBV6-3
CASSYVVARITDTQYF
TGTGCCAGCAGTTACGTGGTAGCTCGGATCACAGATACGCAGTATTTT
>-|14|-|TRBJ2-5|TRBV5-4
CASSPQGYQETQYF
TGTGCCAGCAGCCCTCAGGGTTATCAAGAGACCCAGTACTTC
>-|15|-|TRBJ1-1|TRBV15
CATSRDLGQGTEAFF
TGTGCCACCAGCAGAGATTTGGGGCAGGGGACTGAAGCTTTCTTT
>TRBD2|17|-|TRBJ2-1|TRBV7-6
CASSLDWASGRYNEQFF
TGTGCCAGCAGCTTAGATTGGGCTAGCGGGAGGTACAATGAGCAGTTCTTC
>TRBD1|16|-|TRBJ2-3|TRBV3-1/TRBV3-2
CASSDTGGNLPDTQYF
TGTGCCAGCAGCGACACAGGGGGAAACTTACCAGATACGCAGTATTTT
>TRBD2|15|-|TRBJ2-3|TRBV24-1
CATSDVGRAPDTQYF
TGTGCCACCAGTGATGTCGGGAGGGCTCCCGATACGCAGTATTTT
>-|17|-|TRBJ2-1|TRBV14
CASSPRGGFSSYNEQFF
TGTGCCAGCAGCCCCAGGGGGGGTTTTAGCTCCTACAATGAGCAGTTCTTC
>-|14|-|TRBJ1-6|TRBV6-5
CASSYGPPGSPLHF
TGTGCCAGCAGTTACGGACCCCCAGGTTCACCCCTCCACTTT
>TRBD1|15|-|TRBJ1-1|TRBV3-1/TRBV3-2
CASSQVGTVTTEAFF
TGTGCCAGCAGCCAAGTGGGGACAGTAACCACTGAAGCTTTCTTT
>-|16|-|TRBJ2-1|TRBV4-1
CASSQEGRGGYNEQFF
TGCGCCAGCAGCCAAGAGGGCAGGGGGGGTTACAATGAGCAGTTCTTC
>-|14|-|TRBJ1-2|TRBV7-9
CASSPGTGDYGYTF
TGTGCCAGCAGCCCCGGGACGGGGGACTATGGCTACACCTTC
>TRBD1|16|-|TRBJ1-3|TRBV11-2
CASSPRTGNSGNTIYF
TGTGCCAGCAGCCCCCGGACAGGGAACTCTGGAAACACCATATATTTT
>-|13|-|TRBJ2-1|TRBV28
CASTTSGGNEQFF
TGTGCCAGCACCACTTCGGGTGGCAATGAGCAGTTCTTC
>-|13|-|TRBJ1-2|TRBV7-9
CASSLDSLYGYTF
TGTGCCAGCAGCTTAGACAGCCTCTATGGCTACACCTTC
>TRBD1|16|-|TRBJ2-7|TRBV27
CASSPQGVEWSYEQYF
TGTGCCAGCAGTCCTCAGGGGGTCGAATGGTCCTACGAGCAGTACTTC
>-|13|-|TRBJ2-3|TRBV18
CASKRVSTDTQYF
TGTGCCAGCAAAAGGGTTAGCACAGATACGCAGTATTTT
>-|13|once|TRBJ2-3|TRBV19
CASSLQGPDTQYF
TGTGCCAGTAGCTTGCAGGGGCCAGATACGCAGTATTTT
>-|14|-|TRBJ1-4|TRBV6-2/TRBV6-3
CASSYSVAGEKLFF
TGTGCCAGCAGTTACAGCGTCGCCGGTGAAAAACTGTTTTTT
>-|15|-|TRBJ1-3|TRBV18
CASSPGPSSGNTIYF
TGTGCCAGCTCACCAGGACCGAGCTCTGGAAACACCATATATTTT
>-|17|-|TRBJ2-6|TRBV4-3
CASSQATSSSGANVLTF
TGCGCCAGCAGCCAAGCAACAAGCAGCTCTGGGGCCAACGTCCTGACTTTC
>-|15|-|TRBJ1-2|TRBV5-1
CASSLQGQNNYGYTF
TGCGCCAGCAGCTTGCAAGGACAGAATAACTATGGCTACACCTTC